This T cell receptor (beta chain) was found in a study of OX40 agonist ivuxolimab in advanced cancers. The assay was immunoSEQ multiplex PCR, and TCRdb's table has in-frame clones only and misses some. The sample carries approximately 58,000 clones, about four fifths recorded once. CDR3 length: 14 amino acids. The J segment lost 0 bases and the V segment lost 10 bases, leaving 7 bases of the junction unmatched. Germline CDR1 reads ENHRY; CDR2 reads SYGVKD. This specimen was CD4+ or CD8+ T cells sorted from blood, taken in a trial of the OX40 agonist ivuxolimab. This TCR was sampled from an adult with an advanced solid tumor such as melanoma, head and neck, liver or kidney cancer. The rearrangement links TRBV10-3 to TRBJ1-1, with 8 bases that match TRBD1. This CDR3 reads CASRQGFMNTEAFF. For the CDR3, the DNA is TGTGCCAGCCGACAGGGGTTCATGAACACTGAAGCTTTCTTT.